A single sample gave rise to the 20 T cell receptor beta chains below, sequenced in a study of identical twins. TCRdb processed the 5' RACE reads anew with MiXCR; each CDR3 protein has one entry. The sample has 350,000 to 450,000 distinct CDR3 sequences, roughly 20% seen once. Sequences were obtained from naive T cells sorted from blood. Receptors were obtained from a man aged 45-65 years in good health.

This clonotype was counted a few times. V is TRBV20-1 and J is TRBJ1-2, with D unclear. Looked up from germline, CDR1 is DFQATT and CDR2 is SNEGSKA (reference sequence). With 1 base removed from V and 4 bases from J, the gap between germline ends came to 7 bases. The CDR3 runs to 12 residues. The CDR3 loop is CSARARSYGYTF. CDR3 sequence (DNA): TGCAGTGCTAGAGCAAGGAGCTATGGCTACACCTTC.

This clonotype was seen more than once but under ten times. This chain uses TRBV25-1 with TRBJ2-7; perhaps TRBD2 as D (5 bases). V was cut by 3 bases and J by 3 bases, with 9 bases left in between. Germline V gene data show CDR1 as MGHDK and CDR2 as SYGVNS. The CDR3 extends over 13 amino acids. CDR3 amino acids: CASSDHGNYEQYF. The CDR3 nucleotides read TGTGCCAGCAGTGACCACGGGAACTACGAGCAGTACTTC.

The chain uses TRBV20-1 and TRBJ1-1; D is uncertain. Germline V gene lookup returns CDR1 DFQATT and CDR2 SNEGSKA (reference sequence). This CDR3 contains 14 residues. The V and J ends lost 6 bases and 1 base respectively, with 15 bases between them. CDR3 sequence (DNA): TGCAGTGCCTCTTCGCGGAATTCGAACACTGAAGCTTTCTTT. It is translated as CSASSRNSNTEAFF.

Only a few counts were recorded for this clonotype. The chain links TRBV19 to TRBJ1-1; 9 positions agree with TRBD1. This CDR3 is built from 12 residues. V was clipped by 8 bases and J by 6 bases; unmatched bases: 4. From germline, CDR1 is LNHDA and CDR2 SQIVND (reference sequence). The CDR3, as DNA: TGTGCCAGTGGACAGGGGAGCGCTGAAGCTTTCTTT. Its protein is CASGQGSAEAFF.

This clonotype was recorded many times. The chain has TRBV7-3 and TRBJ1-6, with 8 bases fitting TRBD1. The germline gives CDR1 SGHTA, CDR2 FQGTGA. After removal of 0 bases from V and 7 bases from J, the junction contained 5 bases not matched to a gene. The CDR3 is 16 amino acids. CDR3 region: CASSLTAGTGNSPLHF. The CDR3, as DNA: TGTGCCAGCAGCTTAACTGCCGGGACAGGAAATTCACCCCTCCACTTT.

This clonotype was counted at least ten times. The chain recombines TRBV28 with TRBJ2-2; D gene unclear. CDR1 and CDR2 (germline): MDHEN, SYDVKM. V lost 2 bases and J lost 1, with 2 bases in between. The CDR3 extends over 13 amino acids. CDR3 residues: CASSLRNTGELFF. As DNA, the CDR3 is TGTGCCAGCAGTTTACGGAACACCGGGGAGCTGTTTTTT.

Worth noting for this clonotype: A read error may be the cause here, since a much bigger clone is one base away. This rearrangement joins TRBV20-1 to TRBJ2-7; D might be TRBD2 (7 bases). The V end lost 5 bases, the J end lost 11 bases, and 19 bases lay between the germline ends. The CDR3 is made up of 12 amino acids. CDR1 and CDR2 from the germline V gene are DFQATT and SNEGSKA (reference sequence). The CDR3 here is CSARGALREKYF. CDR3 bases: TGCAGTGCTCGGGGGGCCTTGAGAGAGAAGTACTTC.

This clonotype appeared many times. The chain uses TRBV29-1 and TRBJ1-3; 8 bases are shared with TRBD1. The ends lost 6 bases at V and 4 bases at J; junction bases unmatched: 5. There are 13 residues in the CDR3. Per germline, CDR1 SQVTM and CDR2 ANQGSEA. Here the CDR3 reads CSVGRGPGNTIYF. The CDR3 DNA follows: TGCAGCGTCGGCAGGGGGCCCGGAAACACCATATATTTT.

The chain employs TRBV27 and TRBJ2-5; a possible D gene is TRBD1 (6 bases). The CDR3 loop spans 13 amino acids. Trimming pared 5 bases from V and 6 bases from J, leaving 13 bases between. Germline V gives CDR1 MNHEY, CDR2 SMNVEV (reference sequence). CDR3 region: CASSPGERKTQYF. Written as DNA, the CDR3 is TGTGCCAGCAGTCCAGGGGAGAGAAAGACCCAGTACTTC.

This chain connects TRBV13 to TRBJ2-7; tentatively, D is TRBD1 or TRBD2 (6 bases each). Germline V gene lookup returns CDR1 PRHDT and CDR2 FYEKMQ (reference sequence). The V and J ends lost 6 bases and 4 bases respectively, with 19 bases between them. The CDR3 totals 15 residues. CDR3: CASSWGRRRGYEQYF. The CDR3 DNA is TGTGCCAGCAGTTGGGGGCGAAGGAGGGGGTACGAGCAGTACTTC. The variable domain in full, with the rest retrieved from reference TRBV13 and TRBJ2-7, is AAGVIQSPRHLIKEKRETATLKCYPIPRHDTVYWYQQGPGQDPQFLISFYEKMQSDKGSIPDRFSAQQFSDYHSELNMSSLELGDSALYFCASSWGRRRGYEQYFGPGTRLTVT.

CDR3 sequence: CSPRGGPRNEQFF. The CDR3, as DNA: TGCAGCCCCCGGGGGGGCCCTAGGAATGAGCAGTTCTTC. The chain links TRBV29-1 to TRBJ2-1; 8 nucleotides agree with TRBD2. This CDR3 is built from 13 residues. V was clipped by 8 bases and J by 7 bases; unmatched bases: 10. Germline loops: CDR1 SQVTM, CDR2 ANQGSEA.

This clonotype was counted only a few times. The chain employs TRBV29-1 and TRBJ1-1, with no clear D. CDR1 SQVTM and CDR2 ANQGSEA come from the germline V gene. This CDR3 comprises 11 residues. With 4 bases removed from V and 3 bases from J, the gap between germline ends came to 6 bases. This CDR3 is CSVVFDTEAFF. The DNA of the CDR3 is TGCAGCGTTGTTTTTGACACTGAAGCTTTCTTT.

This clonotype was seen many times. The V gene is TRBV10-3, the J gene TRBJ2-5, with D tentatively TRBD2 (6 bases). This CDR3 region has 14 residues. V lost 2 bases and J 3 bases, leaving 10 bases between the germline ends. In germline, CDR1 is ENHRY, CDR2 SYGVKD. The chain's CDR3 is CAISELIAEETQYF. CDR3 bases: TGTGCCATCAGTGAGCTTATAGCGGAAGAGACCCAGTACTTC.

This clonotype has more than one count but fewer than ten. This sequence joins TRBV5-1 and TRBJ2-7; D is ambiguous. The CDR3 is made up of 11 amino acids. V lost 0 bases and J 9 bases, leaving 7 bases between the germline ends. The germline V gene encodes CDR1 SGHRS and CDR2 YFSETQ. CDR3 sequence (DNA): TGCGCCAGCAGCTTGGCAGAGGTGCAGTACTTC. It translates to CASSLAEVQYF.

This clonotype has only a few counts. V gene TRBV12-3 or TRBV12-4 combines with J gene TRBJ2-5, with 15 bases matching TRBD2. With V trimmed by 6 bases and J by 5 bases, 4 bases remained unmatched. The CDR3 contains 15 residues. The CDR3 DNA reads as TGTGCCAGCAGCGGACTAGCGGGAGGGATGGAGACCCAGTACTTC. This gives the protein CASSGLAGGMETQYF.

The rearrangement joins TRBV20-1 to TRBJ1-2; 11 positions agree with TRBD1. Trimming took 3 bases from V and 8 from J; bases not matched to a gene: 2. The germline V gene has CDR1 DFQATT and CDR2 SNEGSKA (reference sequence). This CDR3 comprises 12 residues. For the CDR3, the DNA is TGCAGTGCTAGGGACAGGGGGCGAGGCTACACCTTC. It yields the protein CSARDRGRGYTF.

Ten or more counts support this clonotype. The V call is TRBV15, the J call TRBJ2-7, with 12 bases lining up with TRBD2. The trim removed 5 bases at V and 2 bases at J, leaving 7 bases unmatched. Germline V CDR1 and CDR2: LNHNV, YYDKDF (reference sequence). The CDR3 contains 16 residues. The CDR3 loop reads CATSVLLAGGPYEQYF. The CDR3 nucleotides read TGTGCCACCAGCGTCTTACTAGCGGGGGGCCCCTACGAGCAGTACTTC.

The chain recombines TRBV12-3 or TRBV12-4 with TRBJ2-7; D is unresolved. Deletions cut 6 bases from V and 5 bases from J, with 14 bases between. CDR3 length: 13 amino acids. The CDR3 loop reads CASSQTSVHEQYF. The CDR3 DNA sequence: TGTGCCAGCAGCCAGACTTCCGTCCACGAGCAGTACTTC.

In its sample, this clonotype was seen many times. The chain combines TRBV10-3 with TRBJ2-1; 7 nucleotides match TRBD2. Germline CDR1 is ENHRY and CDR2 is SYGVKD. This CDR3 comprises 13 residues. V lost 6 bases to trimming and J lost 8 bases; unmatched junction nucleotides: 7. The CDR3 DNA follows: TGTGCCATCAGCGAGCGGGGTCTTGATGAGCAGTTCTTC. This gives the protein CAISERGLDEQFF.

The chain links TRBV4-2 to TRBJ2-2, with 7 bases fitting TRBD1. The V segment lost 0 bases and the J segment 0 bases; nucleotides outside the gene matches: 4. Per germline, CDR1 LGHNA and CDR2 YNFKEQ. CDR3 size: 17 residues. The CDR3 protein is CASSQEYGTANTGELFF. Written as DNA, the CDR3 is TGTGCCAGCAGCCAAGAATACGGGACAGCGAACACCGGGGAGCTGTTTTTT.